The 21 T cell receptor beta chains in this list originate from one sample, sequenced in a study of T cell changes during pregnancy in multiple sclerosis. Using immunoSEQ multiplex PCR, the repertoire was profiled, and TCRdb retains in-frame clones only, with some absent. The sample has under 65,000 clones; about nine tenths are singletons. The specimen was peripheral blood, collected in the first trimester of pregnancy. These receptors all stem from a female donor in good health, enrolled as a control in a pregnancy study.

The V and J genes are TRBV28 and TRBJ2-7; TRBD2 matches at 8 bases. V was clipped by 5 bases and J by 2 bases; unmatched bases: 8. CDR3 size: 15 residues. Per germline, CDR1 MDHEN and CDR2 SYDVKM. CDR3 loop: CASSPSGRGTYEQYF. The CDR3 nucleotides are TGTGCCAGCAGTCCCAGCGGGAGAGGGACCTACGAGCAGTACTTC.

The rearrangement links TRBV6-5 to TRBJ2-3, with TRBD2 identical over 11 bases. CDR3 length: 15 amino acids. Per the germline V gene, CDR1 is MNHEY and CDR2 is SVGAGI. V lost 5 bases, J lost 5 bases, and 6 bases stayed unmatched. The CDR3 loop is CASSQLAGALDTQYF. The CDR3 DNA follows: TGTGCCAGCAGTCAACTAGCGGGAGCCCTAGATACGCAGTATTTT.

V and J are TRBV6-6 and TRBJ1-2; 8 bases map to TRBD1. V shed 10 bases and J 2 bases; nucleotides not matched to a gene: 6. The CDR3 length is 13 residues. Germline V gene lookup returns CDR1 MNHNY and CDR2 SVGAGI (reference sequence). The CDR3 DNA is TGTGCCACAAGACAGGGGAGGAACTATGGCTACACCTTC. Translated, it gives CATRQGRNYGYTF.

This chain's CDR3 is CASAHQPGQVSYEQYF. CDR3 coding DNA: TGTGCCAGCGCCCATCAACCCGGACAGGTCTCCTACGAGCAGTACTTC. The chain has TRBV7-2 and TRBJ2-7, with TRBD1 matching 7 bases. The CDR3 has 16 amino acids. CDR1 is SGHTA, CDR2 FQGNSA, per germline. The J segment lost 0 bases and the V segment lost 8 bases, leaving 13 bases of the junction unmatched.

The chain couples TRBV7-9 to TRBJ1-3; D gene ambiguous. In germline, CDR1 is SEHNR, CDR2 FQNEAQ (reference sequence). The CDR3 runs 14 residues. Trimming removed 6 bases from V and 3 bases from J, with 12 bases in between. CDR3 nucleotides: TGTGCCAGCAGACCTCCCCAGGTTGGAAACACCATATATTTT. It encodes CASRPPQVGNTIYF.

V usage is TRBV10-3 and J usage is TRBJ2-7, with 8 bases lining up with TRBD1. The CDR3 is made up of 15 amino acids. The V and J ends lost 2 bases and 3 bases, in that order; junction bases with no gene match: 6. Germline-derived CDR1 and CDR2 are ENHRY and SYGVKD. For the CDR3, the DNA is TGTGCCATCAGTGAGGGCAGGGGGCAGGACTACGAGCAGTACTTC. It encodes CAISEGRGQDYEQYF.

Only one count was recorded for this clone. The rearrangement uses TRBV19 and TRBJ1-5; D gene uncertain. Germline V lookup: CDR1 LNHDA, CDR2 SQIVND (reference sequence). This CDR3 is built from 13 residues. V lost 5 bases and J 3 bases, leaving 8 bases between the germline ends. The CDR3 DNA reads as TGTGCCAGTAGTGTACTGAACAATCAGCCCCAGCATTTT. Residues: CASSVLNNQPQHF.

The rearrangement joins TRBV6-1 to TRBJ2-7, with no clear D. CDR1 and CDR2 from the germline V gene are MNHNS and SASEGT. This CDR3 has 14 residues. V was cut by 1 base and J by 0 bases, with 7 bases left in between. CDR3 nucleotides: TGTGCCAGCAGTGAAGTGGTCTACTCCTACGAGCAGTACTTC. It is translated as CASSEVVYSYEQYF.

This clone was recorded only once. This chain links TRBV7-2 with TRBJ1-5; D remains ambiguous. V was clipped by 1 base and J by 5 bases, with 6 bases between them. The CDR3 runs to 13 residues. Germline-derived CDR1 and CDR2 are SGHTA and FQGNSA. CDR3 DNA: TGTGCCAGCAGCTTAGGGGGAGATCAGCCCCAGCATTTT. Protein sequence: CASSLGGDQPQHF.

This chain joins TRBV28 and TRBJ2-7; D might be TRBD1 (5 bases). The CDR3 totals 13 residues. From germline, CDR1 is MDHEN and CDR2 SYDVKM. Trimming shortened V by 8 bases and J by 0 bases, and 11 bases separated the two germline ends. CDR3 residues: CASLRQGSYEQYF. CDR3 bases: TGTGCCAGCCTCCGGCAGGGCTCCTACGAGCAGTACTTC.

CDR3 DNA sequence: TGTGCCAGTAGTACCGGGGAACTGAGCAATCAGCCCCAGCATTTT. Protein product: CASSTGELSNQPQHF. The V call is TRBV19, the J call TRBJ1-5; the D is unclear. Germline CDR1 and CDR2: LNHDA and SQIVND (reference sequence). Trimming shortened V by 4 bases and J by 1 base, and 11 bases separated the two germline ends. The CDR3 consists of 15 residues.

This clone occurred once. The genes are TRBV19 and TRBJ1-2; D is perhaps TRBD1 (6 bases). The CDR3 is 11 residues long. CDR1 and CDR2 (germline): LNHDA, SQIVND (reference sequence). The V gene lost 6 bases and the J gene lost 6 bases, with 8 bases spanning the gap. The CDR3 nucleotides are TGTGCCAGTAGCAGGGGTCATGGCTACACCTTC. Translated: CASSRGHGYTF.

V is TRBV6-5 and J is TRBJ1-4; no firm D call. There are 14 residues in the CDR3. Deletions cut 5 bases from V and 5 bases from J, with 12 bases between. Germline lookup yields CDR1 MNHEY and CDR2 SVGAGI. CDR3 DNA sequence: TGTGCCAGCAGTCGAGGGAATATAAATGAAAAACTGTTTTTT. This codes for CASSRGNINEKLFF.

By proportion, this clone is large. This rearrangement joins TRBV4-2 to TRBJ2-1; 13 nucleotides align to TRBD2. This CDR3 spans 15 amino acids. After removal of 4 bases from V and 8 bases from J, the junction contained 5 bases not matched to a gene. Germline CDR1 is LGHNA and CDR2 is YNFKEQ. CDR3 nucleotide sequence: TGTGCCAGCAGCCCAACTAGCGGGAGGGGCGATGAGCAGTTCTTC. It encodes CASSPTSGRGDEQFF.

This clone was recorded only once. The chain couples TRBV19 to TRBJ1-2; a possible D gene is TRBD1 (5 bases). The CDR3 consists of 13 residues. CDR1 and CDR2 from the germline V gene are LNHDA and SQIVND (reference sequence). The ends were cut back, 6 bases at V and 4 bases at J, with 12 bases in the middle. The CDR3 spells CASRPVGAYGYTF. For the CDR3, the DNA is TGTGCCAGTAGGCCGGTTGGGGCCTATGGCTACACCTTC.

The chain links TRBV12-5 to TRBJ2-3, with D unresolved. Deletions cut 4 bases from V and 7 bases from J, with 9 bases between. The germline CDR1 and CDR2 sequences are LGHNT and FRNRAP. The CDR3 runs to 12 residues. The CDR3 loop is CASGSRFYTQYF. CDR3 DNA sequence: TGTGCTAGTGGTTCCCGTTTTTATACGCAGTATTTT.

This clone was observed a single time. The chain links TRBV9 to TRBJ1-1, with D possibly matching TRBD1 (5 bases). From germline, CDR1 is SGDLS and CDR2 YYNGEE. V was clipped by 0 bases and J by 1 base, with 13 bases between them. This CDR3 is 16 amino acids long. For the CDR3, the DNA is TGTGCCAGCAGCGTAGGAATGACGGGGGGGAACACTGAAGCTTTCTTT. Translating gives CASSVGMTGGNTEAFF.

CDR3 coding DNA: TGTGCCAGCAGCTTAGGGGGCTACGGGGGAAGCTACAATGAGCAGTTCTTC. Residues: CASSLGGYGGSYNEQFF. The J gene is TRBJ2-1, the V gene TRBV7-2, with a tentative D call TRBD2 (6 bases). The CDR3 totals 17 residues. CDR1 SGHTA and CDR2 FQGNSA come from the germline V gene. Trimming stripped 1 base from V and 3 bases from J, with 16 bases between.

This chain uses TRBV27 with TRBJ1-1, with 12 bases fitting TRBD1. Germline V lookup: CDR1 MNHEY, CDR2 SMNVEV (reference sequence). CDR3 length: 17 residues. J gave up 8 bases and V 5 bases, and 15 bases lay outside the gene matches. The DNA for the CDR3 is TGTGCCAGCAGTCAATGGGACAGGGGGCTGGGGTCGGAAGAAGCTTTCTTT. Protein product: CASSQWDRGLGSEEAFF.

The rearrangement uses TRBV18 and TRBJ2-5; 10 bases agree with TRBD1. J gave up 4 bases and V 3 bases, and 5 bases lay outside the gene matches. Germline-derived CDR1 and CDR2 are KGHSH and LQKENI. The CDR3 runs to 15 residues. In DNA form, the CDR3 reads TGTGCCAGCTCACCGGGACAGGGGATGGGAGAGACCCAGTACTTC. Translation: CASSPGQGMGETQYF. Drawing the rest from reference TRBV18 and TRBJ2-5, the complete variable domain is NAGVMQNPRHLVRRRGQEARLRCSPMKGHSHVYWYRQLPEEGLKFMVYLQKENIIDESGMPKERFSAEFPKEGPSILRIQQVVRGDSAAYFCASSPGQGMGETQYFGPGTRLLVL.

J is TRBJ1-1 and V is TRBV19; 9 bases agree with TRBD1. CDR3 length: 15 amino acids. Unmatched junction bases numbered 12, after V lost 3 bases and J lost 10 bases. The germline V gene encodes CDR1 LNHDA and CDR2 SQIVND (reference sequence). The chain's CDR3 is CASSIVPDRGYTAFF. CDR3 nucleotides: TGTGCCAGTAGTATCGTCCCTGACAGGGGGTATACAGCTTTCTTT.